One sample yielded the 29 T cell receptor beta chains listed below, sequenced in a study of blood T cell repertoires in COVID-19. Assay: immunoSEQ multiplex PCR; the TCRdb copy retains only in-frame clones and omits some. Here the sample spans 50,000 to 75,000 clones, roughly nine tenths being singletons. Sequences were obtained from peripheral blood. These TCRs come from a human donor in a cohort sampled during active COVID-19.

About this clone itself: Other DNA sequences in the same sample also yield this CDR3. J is TRBJ1-1 and V is TRBV7-3; D perhaps matches TRBD1 (5 bases). Germline V CDR1 and CDR2: SGHTA, FQGTGA. V dropped 4 bases and J dropped 1 base, with 7 bases sitting between them. There are 13 residues in the CDR3. The CDR3 bases are TGTGCCAGCAGCTCTCAGGGGAACACTGAAGCTTTCTTT. Protein sequence: CASSSQGNTEAFF.

V is TRBV3-1 (or the pseudogene TRBV3-2) and J is TRBJ2-5; a possible D gene is TRBD1 (5 bases). Germline-derived CDR1 and CDR2 are LGHDT and YNNKEL (reference sequence). Trimming stripped 1 base from V and 1 base from J, with 10 bases between. CDR3 size: 15 residues. CDR3: CASSQGRQPQETQYF. CDR3 sequence (DNA): TGTGCCAGCAGCCAAGGGAGACAGCCCCAAGAGACCCAGTACTTC.

The genes are TRBV30 and TRBJ2-7; TRBD2 is a possible D gene (6 bases). V lost 0 bases, J lost 7 bases, and 16 bases lay in between. The CDR3 covers 14 residues. Germline V lookup: CDR1 GTSNPN, CDR2 SVGIG (reference sequence). The CDR3 sequence: CAWSVLWREREQYF. In DNA, the CDR3 is TGTGCCTGGAGTGTACTTTGGAGGGAGAGAGAGCAGTACTTC.

A single count supports this clone. This chain links TRBV6-5 with TRBJ2-7; 11 bases agree with TRBD2. Germline V gene data show CDR1 as MNHEY and CDR2 as SVGAGI. This CDR3 is built from 14 residues. V lost 4 bases and J lost 4; bases outside the gene matches: 3. The CDR3 DNA reads as TGTGCCAGCAGTTTCCTAGCGGGAGGTTACGAGCAGTACTTC. Residues: CASSFLAGGYEQYF.

V usage is TRBV7-2 and J usage is TRBJ2-5; D may be TRBD1 (5 bases). Trimming shortened V by 2 bases and J by 7 bases, and 11 bases separated the two germline ends. The CDR3 consists of 13 residues. CDR1 and CDR2 (germline): SGHTA, FQGNSA. CDR3 loop: CASSLRSDRTQYF. For the CDR3, the DNA is TGTGCCAGCAGCTTAAGGTCCGACAGGACCCAGTACTTC.

The V gene is TRBV19, the J gene TRBJ1-6; possibly TRBD1 for D (5 bases). Germline assignment: CDR1 LNHDA and CDR2 SQIVND (reference sequence). The CDR3 has 18 residues. V was shortened by 3 bases and J by 6 bases, with 21 bases between the two germline ends. CDR3 nucleotide sequence: TGTGCCAGTAGTATCCGGACCTCGCCGACGACAGTTAATTCACCCCTCCACTTT. Translating gives CASSIRTSPTTVNSPLHF.

This sequence joins TRBV6-5 and TRBJ2-3, with a weak D call TRBD1 (6 bases). CDR1 MNHEY and CDR2 SVGAGI come from the germline V gene. V lost 6 bases to trimming and J lost 2 bases, with 15 bases between them. This CDR3 is 15 amino acids long. CDR3 in amino acids: CASRMDRSITDTQYF. The CDR3 bases are TGTGCCAGCAGAATGGACAGAAGTATCACAGATACGCAGTATTTT.

On this clone itself: The germline gene is not matched at one end of the junction; a read error may be the cause. The chain recombines TRBV20-1 with TRBJ2-3; a weak D match, TRBD2 (5 bases). Germline-derived CDR1 and CDR2 are DFQATT and SNEGSKA (reference sequence). This CDR3 has 8 amino acids. DNA for the CDR3: TGCAGTGACAGAGTGGGGAGATTT. Its protein is CSDRVGRF.

The V and J genes are TRBV12-3 or TRBV12-4 and TRBJ2-7, with D maybe TRBD1 (6 bases). V was trimmed by 4 bases and J by 2 bases, leaving 9 bases between them. The CDR3 sequence is 13 residues long. The CDR3 DNA is TGTGCCAGCAGTTCGAGGACAGCCTACGAGCAGTACTTC. It yields the protein CASSSRTAYEQYF.

This clone showed up just once. The V call is TRBV6-5, the J call TRBJ2-7, with 7 nucleotides matching TRBD1. Trimming removed 6 bases from V and 3 bases from J; junction bases left unmatched: 8. The CDR3 contains 14 residues. CDR1 and CDR2 from the germline V gene are MNHEY and SVGAGI. The CDR3 sequence: CASSRQGAYYEQYF. As DNA, the CDR3 is TGTGCCAGCAGCCGACAGGGTGCCTACTACGAGCAGTACTTC.

The genes are TRBV5-1 and TRBJ2-5, with D perhaps TRBD2 (5 bases). The V gene's germline CDR1 is SGHRS and CDR2 YFSETQ. The ends were cut back, 1 base at V and 1 base at J, with 17 bases in the middle. The CDR3 covers 17 residues. In DNA form, the CDR3 reads TGCGCCAGCAGCTTGCAAGTAGCGCGTGACCTCCAAGAGACCCAGTACTTC. The encoded protein is CASSLQVARDLQETQYF.

The chain joins TRBV12-3 or TRBV12-4 to TRBJ1-5; D gene ambiguous. Between the trimmed V and J ends, which lost 6 bases and 4 bases, there was a span of 10 bases. The CDR3 has 13 amino acids. The CDR3 here is CASSSRGNQPQHF. The CDR3 DNA sequence: TGTGCCAGCAGCTCAAGAGGGAATCAGCCCCAGCATTTT.

The chain couples TRBV7-3 to TRBJ2-3, with TRBD2 matching over 10 bases. This CDR3 is built from 20 residues. The trim removed 1 base at V and 3 bases at J, leaving 16 bases unmatched. Germline CDR1 SGHTA, CDR2 FQGTGA. The CDR3 DNA sequence: TGTGCCAGCAGCTTAAAAGGCGTAGCCTGGGGTAGCGGGAGGACAGATACGCAGTATTTT. It encodes CASSLKGVAWGSGRTDTQYF.

The gene calls are TRBV19 and TRBJ2-1; D might be TRBD1 (5 bases). There are 14 residues in the CDR3. The V and J ends lost 5 bases and 4 bases respectively, with 12 bases between them. Germline CDR1 is LNHDA and CDR2 is SQIVND (reference sequence). The chain's CDR3 is CASSSLTAYNEQFF. Written as DNA, the CDR3 is TGTGCCAGTAGTTCGTTGACAGCATACAATGAGCAGTTCTTC. The full variable domain, its missing parts supplied by reference TRBV19 and TRBJ2-1, is DGGITQSPKYLFRKEGQNVTLSCEQNLNHDAMYWYRQDPGQGLRLIYYSQIVNDFQKGDIAEGYSVSREKKESFPLTVTSAQKNPTAFYLCASSSLTAYNEQFFGPGTRLTVL.

The chain uses TRBV10-3 and TRBJ1-3, with D hard to call. Trimming took 8 bases from V and 0 from J, leaving 14 bases between them. Germline V gene lookup returns CDR1 ENHRY and CDR2 SYGVKD. The CDR3 is made up of 15 amino acids. CDR3 bases: TGTGCCATCGGATTACGGGGAATCTCTGGAAACACCATATATTTT. Its protein is CAIGLRGISGNTIYF.

This clone was observed a few times. In the same sample, other DNA sequences code for this CDR3. V and J are TRBV29-1 and TRBJ2-7, with a weak D call TRBD2 (6 bases). The CDR3 has 13 amino acids. CDR1 and CDR2 (germline): SQVTM, ANQGSEA. V was cut by 5 bases and J by 4 bases, with 15 bases left in between. CDR3 sequence reads: CSVLQGGGYEQYF. The CDR3 nucleotides read TGCAGCGTTCTCCAGGGAGGTGGATACGAGCAGTACTTC.

Points on this clone: This sample includes further DNA sequences coding for the same CDR3. J is TRBJ2-5 and V is TRBV5-1; TRBD1 is a possible D gene (5 bases). This CDR3 has 13 residues. Germline CDR1 is SGHRS and CDR2 is YFSETQ. V lost 0 bases, J lost 4 bases, and 7 bases lay in between. The CDR3: CASSLGQGETQYF. CDR3 in DNA: TGCGCCAGCAGCTTGGGGCAGGGAGAGACCCAGTACTTC.

This chain joins TRBV5-1 and TRBJ2-5, with 8 bases identical to TRBD1. The V and J ends lost 3 bases and 3 bases, in that order; junction bases with no gene match: 4. This CDR3 is built from 14 residues. Germline V gives CDR1 SGHRS, CDR2 YFSETQ. The CDR3 bases are TGCGCCAGCAGCTCACAGGGGGGAGAAGAGACCCAGTACTTC. Translated: CASSSQGGEETQYF.

V is TRBV7-2 and J is TRBJ2-7; D ambiguous. V dropped 1 base and J dropped 0 bases, with 4 bases sitting between them. The CDR3 runs to 13 residues. Per the germline V gene, CDR1 is SGHTA and CDR2 is FQGNSA. CDR3 DNA: TGTGCCAGCAGCTTAGACAGCTCCTACGAGCAGTACTTC. Protein product: CASSLDSSYEQYF.

This sequence joins TRBV2 and TRBJ1-2; D is unresolved. The CDR3 extends over 15 amino acids. The V and J ends lost 2 bases and 7 bases respectively, with 17 bases between them. Germline V gives CDR1 SNHLY, CDR2 FYNNEI. Here the CDR3 reads CASSESGAVRSGYTF. As DNA, the CDR3 is TGTGCCAGCAGTGAAAGTGGAGCGGTCCGGAGTGGCTACACCTTC.

The rearrangement uses TRBV2 and TRBJ2-5, with D maybe TRBD2 (6 bases). Germline CDR1 SNHLY, CDR2 FYNNEI. This CDR3 has 12 amino acids. The V and J ends lost 6 bases and 4 bases respectively, with 9 bases between them. CDR3 loop: CASRAGGETQYF. The CDR3 region has the DNA TGTGCCAGCAGGGCCGGGGGAGAGACCCAGTACTTC.

This clone has more than one count but fewer than ten. The chain recombines TRBV7-9 with TRBJ2-7, with D possibly being TRBD2 (5 bases). The germline V gene encodes CDR1 SEHNR and CDR2 FQNEAQ (reference sequence). V lost 3 bases and J lost 6, with 9 bases in between. The CDR3 extends over 12 amino acids. CDR3 bases: TGTGCCAGCAGCTTCACGGGGTTCGAGCAGTACTTC. This gives the protein CASSFTGFEQYF.

V usage is TRBV7-3 and J usage is TRBJ2-1; TRBD2 aligns across 11 bases. The germline V gene has CDR1 SGHTA and CDR2 FQGTGA. J was trimmed by 5 bases and V by 5 bases; bases with no gene match: 5. The CDR3 contains 15 residues. CDR3 loop: CASSVTSGSNNEQFF. CDR3 coding DNA: TGTGCCAGCAGCGTTACTAGCGGGAGCAACAATGAGCAGTTCTTC.

This chain connects TRBV12-3 or TRBV12-4 to TRBJ2-7, with D possibly matching TRBD1 (6 bases). Trimming removed 6 bases at V and 2 bases at J, with 8 bases between. The CDR3 consists of 12 residues. The CDR3 spells CASSEGAYEQYF. The DNA for the CDR3 is TGTGCCAGCAGCGAGGGGGCCTACGAGCAGTACTTC.

This clone has only a few counts. This chain connects TRBV6-5 to TRBJ1-2; 8 bases map to TRBD1. Germline CDR1 is MNHEY and CDR2 is SVGAGI. The CDR3 is 13 residues long. The junction had 7 bases not matched to a gene; V was cut back by 6 bases and J by 7 bases. Written as DNA, the CDR3 is TGTGCCAGCAGACAACAGGGGGACTCTGGCTACACCTTC. Translated, it gives CASRQQGDSGYTF.

The rearrangement uses TRBV7-2 and TRBJ1-5; tentatively, D is TRBD1 (5 bases). V was cut by 4 bases and J by 1 base, with 14 bases left in between. CDR1 is SGHTA, CDR2 FQGNSA, per germline. This CDR3 region has 16 residues. The CDR3 reads CASSWGGIYSNQPQHF. The CDR3 DNA reads as TGTGCCAGCAGCTGGGGGGGTATCTACAGCAATCAGCCCCAGCATTTT.

This clone was detected once. DNA of the CDR3: TGTGCCAGCAGCCAGGAGGGACAGGGGGAAACAGATACGCAGTATTTT. It encodes CASSQEGQGETDTQYF. V usage is TRBV16 and J usage is TRBJ2-3; 11 bases align to TRBD1. Trimming cost V 3 bases and J 3 bases; bases outside gene matches: 5. The CDR3 contains 16 residues. The germline V gene has CDR1 KGHSY and CDR2 FQNENV. The variable domain in full, with the rest retrieved from reference TRBV16 and TRBJ2-3, is GEEVAQTPKHLVRGEGQKAKLYCAPIKGHSYVFWYQQVLKNEFKFLISFQNENVFDETGMPKERFSAKCLPNSPCSLEIQATKLEDSAVYFCASSQEGQGETDTQYFGPGTRLTVL.

The rearrangement uses TRBV7-6 and TRBJ1-1, with D perhaps TRBD1 (6 bases). The CDR3 covers 15 residues. Trimming cost V 1 base and J 0 bases, with 9 bases left between them. Germline CDR1 reads SGHVS; CDR2 reads FNYEAQ. CDR3 nucleotide sequence: TGTGCCAGCAGCTTAGAGGGACAAATGAACACTGAAGCTTTCTTT. This sequence encodes CASSLEGQMNTEAFF.

The rearrangement joins TRBV29-1 to TRBJ2-3; 8 bases are a match to TRBD2. The germline V gene encodes CDR1 SQVTM and CDR2 ANQGSEA. The CDR3 covers 13 residues. Trimming took 6 bases from V and 2 from J; bases not matched to a gene: 4. CDR3 sequence reads: CSVRLAFTDTQYF. CDR3 DNA sequence: TGCAGCGTACGACTAGCGTTCACAGATACGCAGTATTTT.